This section outlines one T cell receptor beta chain sequence together with its context. The time point denotes: new active TB diagnosis, blood taken before or within 7 days of starting treatment. HIV-seronegative South African adults aged 18 years or older had newly diagnosed active tuberculosis. These data are taken from a study of T cells in tuberculosis. In the study overall: Blood was taken before or within 7 days of anti-tuberculosis therapy.

Produced via immunoSEQ multiplex PCR; TCRdb's table is partial and in-frame only. The table lists fewer than 40,000 clones, roughly 90% of them singletons. The material was PBMCs, obtained at tuberculosis diagnosis. The clonotype originates from an adult with tuberculosis.

The CDR3 protein is CSVLTGVDYGYTF. CDR3 coding DNA: TGCAGCGTTTTGACAGGGGTTGACTATGGCTACACCTTC. The gene calls are TRBV29-1 and TRBJ1-2; 8 nucleotides align to TRBD1. The trim removed 5 bases at V and 3 bases at J, leaving 5 bases unmatched. CDR3 length: 13 amino acids. From germline, CDR1 is SQVTM and CDR2 ANQGSEA.